This T cell receptor (beta chain) derives from a study of human T cells and chemical hapten exposure. Regarding the study as a whole: TCRs at high frequency, those above 1 in 1000, did not change with DPC sensitization.

TCRdb processed the RACE reads anew with MiXCR; each CDR3 protein has one entry. The sample yields 75,000 to 95,000 distinct CDR3 sequences, 10% to 15% seen once. There are many counts of this clonotype. Its antigen is unknown. Time point in this sample: patch test 1, 2 weeks after DPC sensitization. The treatment was: therapeutic diphenylcyclopropenone sensitization with weekly scalp DPC. The CDR3 consists of 15 residues. CDR1 and CDR2 (germline): SGDLS, YYNGEE. V was clipped by 0 bases and J by 6 bases, with 16 bases between them. This sequence joins TRBV9 and TRBJ2-7; no clear D gene. This clonotype was obtained from a woman aged 55-70 years with alopecia areata. Some clones in this sample may be carry-over from other donors' samples. The source was whole blood, collected in connection with sensitization to the hapten diphenylcyclopropenone (DPC). CDR3 loop: CASSVAAGSMGEQYF. CDR3 sequence (DNA): TGTGCCAGCAGCGTAGCGGCAGGAAGTATGGGCGAGCAGTACTTC.